The source of this T cell receptor (beta chain) is a study of naive and memory T cell subsets. Findings and limits, study-wide: A few larger clonotypes appeared in naive repertoires, especially CD8, possibly memory cells re-expressing CD45RA. A clonotype means one alpha or beta sequence, not an alpha/beta pair. Between naive and memory subsets, TCR abundance power law exponents differed. In CD4 and CD8 cells, diversity dropped from naive through EMRA. TCR counts from RNA may reflect activation-linked expression changes.

V was shortened by 0 bases and J by 4 bases, with 12 bases between the two germline ends. Germline assignment: CDR1 MNHNY and CDR2 SVGAGI (reference sequence). CDR3 length equals 15 residues. Both TRBC1 and TRBC2 were covered by a beta constant-region primer of two equimolar oligonucleotides. Ligated cDNA was amplified by four rounds of PCR with nested alpha and beta constant-region primers and SP2. From the UMI-ligation and nested PCR reads, TCRdb called clonotypes with MiXCR, one entry per CDR3 protein. This table holds 90,000 to 120,000 distinct CDR3 sequences, approximately 15% found once. This clonotype has a handful of counts. What it binds is unknown.

The chain links TRBV6-6 to TRBJ1-2; D is uncertain. This clonotype originated in a human donor in good health. The sequencing sample was made of naive CD8+ T cells from blood. The CDR3 DNA follows: TGTGCCAGCAGTTACTCGAAAACAGAAGGCTATGGCTACACCTTC. This sequence encodes CASSYSKTEGYGYTF.